The 27 T cell receptor beta chains listed next were all sequenced from one sample in a study of cytomegalovirus exposure and HLA in healthy donors. Both 60 Vbeta primers and 13 Jbeta primers went into the PCR. The method was immunoSEQ multiplex PCR; TCRdb's version includes in-frame clones alone and lacks a portion of them. Here the sample spans 110,000 to 150,000 clones, about two thirds being singletons. The material sequenced was PBMCs. The receptors originated from a woman aged 60-75 years in good health and CMV-seropositive.

The genes are TRBV6-6 and TRBJ2-3; TRBD2 agrees at 7 bases. Germline trimming cut 6 bases from V and 3 bases from J; bases unmatched to any gene: 6. The CDR3 runs 14 residues. Germline values: CDR1 MNHNY, CDR2 SVGAGI (reference sequence). In nucleotides, the CDR3 is TGTGCCAGCAGACCCCGGGAGGCGACAGATACGCAGTATTTT. Translating it yields CASRPREATDTQYF.

The chain couples TRBV2 to TRBJ2-5, with D perhaps TRBD1 (6 bases). The V end was cut by 4 bases, the J end by 6 bases, with 12 bases between. This CDR3 has 13 amino acids. CDR1 and CDR2 from the germline V gene are SNHLY and FYNNEI. CDR3 loop: CASSVQGSQTQYF. DNA for the CDR3: TGTGCCAGCAGTGTCCAGGGGTCGCAGACCCAGTACTTC.

The sample holds a few counts of this clone. The chain carries TRBV5-4 and TRBJ2-1; 11 bases align to TRBD2. Germline V gene data show CDR1 as SGHNT and CDR2 as YYREEE (reference sequence). The CDR3 consists of 15 residues. The J segment lost 8 bases and the V segment lost 4 bases, leaving 8 bases of the junction unmatched. CDR3: CASSPTSGSEDEQFF. DNA for the CDR3: TGTGCCAGCAGCCCTACTAGCGGGAGTGAAGATGAGCAGTTCTTC.

This chain connects TRBV9 to TRBJ1-1; 9 bases match TRBD1. This CDR3 contains 17 residues. Losses at the gene ends were 4 bases for V and 5 bases for J; bases not matched to a gene: 15. CDR1 is SGDLS and CDR2 is YYNGEE in the germline V gene. The CDR3 here is CASSTGQGTGFGTEAFF. The CDR3, as DNA: TGTGCCAGCAGCACTGGACAGGGGACGGGGTTCGGTACTGAAGCTTTCTTT. The variable domain in full, with the rest retrieved from reference TRBV9 and TRBJ1-1, is DSGVTQTPKHLITATGQRVTLRCSPRSGDLSVYWYQQSLDQGLQFLIQYYNGEERAKGNILERFSAQQFPDLHSELNLSSLELGDSALYFCASSTGQGTGFGTEAFFGQGTRLTVV.

The chain couples TRBV5-1 to TRBJ2-6, with 9 bases identical to TRBD1. CDR1 is SGHRS, CDR2 YFSETQ, per germline. The CDR3 extends over 17 amino acids. J gave up 0 bases and V 2 bases, and 3 bases lay outside the gene matches. CDR3 sequence: CASSFGTGSSGANVLTF. The CDR3, as DNA: TGCGCCAGCAGCTTCGGGACAGGGAGCTCTGGGGCCAACGTCCTGACTTTC.

The chain recombines TRBV7-8 with TRBJ2-1, with TRBD1 matching 11 bases. The ends lost 5 bases at V and 7 bases at J; junction bases unmatched: 4. CDR1 is SGHVS, CDR2 FQNEAQ, per germline. CDR3 length equals 14 residues. The CDR3 sequence is CASSGDRGRNEQFF. The CDR3 bases are TGTGCCAGCAGCGGGGACAGGGGGAGGAATGAGCAGTTCTTC.

V usage is TRBV25-1 and J usage is TRBJ1-1; no firm D call. The germline V gene encodes CDR1 MGHDK and CDR2 SYGVNS. V shed 6 bases and J shed 0 bases, with 11 bases lying between them. The CDR3 has 14 amino acids. CDR3 DNA sequence: TGTGCCAGCAGCCCAAGCGGCATGAACACTGAAGCTTTCTTT. Amino acid sequence: CASSPSGMNTEAFF. Combining the CDR3 with reference TRBV25-1 and TRBJ1-1 gives the whole variable domain EADIYQTPRYLVIGTGKKITLECSQTMGHDKMYWYQQDPGMELHLIHYSYGVNSTEKGDLSSESTVSRIRTEHFPLTLESARPSHTSQYLCASSPSGMNTEAFFGQGTRLTVV.

This sequence joins TRBV21-1 and TRBJ2-7; the table's D call TRBD1 went unverified against the DNA. TRBV21-1 is tagged as a pseudogene. The CDR3 loop spans 15 amino acids. The DNA of the CDR3 is TGTGCCAGCAGCAACGCGGACAGGGGGCAGCGAGAGCAGTACTTC. This encodes CASSNADRGQREQYF.

The genes are TRBV6-1 and TRBJ1-1; D is unresolved. Between the trimmed V and J ends, which lost 3 bases and 0 bases, there was a span of 5 bases. This CDR3 has 13 residues. Germline V CDR1 and CDR2: MNHNS, SASEGT. The CDR3 sequence is CASSEYMNTEAFF. CDR3 nucleotides: TGTGCCAGCAGTGAGTACATGAACACTGAAGCTTTCTTT.

The chain recombines TRBV7-6 with TRBJ1-5, with TRBD1 as a possible D gene (6 bases). The germline V gene has CDR1 SGHVS and CDR2 FNYEAQ. There are 15 residues in the CDR3. Between the trimmed V and J ends, which lost 5 bases and 2 bases, there was a span of 13 bases. The CDR3 loop reads CASSARGDGNQPQHF. CDR3 sequence (DNA): TGTGCCAGCAGCGCCAGGGGAGATGGCAATCAGCCCCAGCATTTT. Full variable domain (rest looked up from reference TRBV7-6 and TRBJ1-5): GAGVSQSPRYKVTKRGQDVALRCDPISGHVSLYWYRQALGQGPEFLTYFNYEAQQDKSGLPNDRFSAERPEGSISTLTIQRTEQRDSAMYRCASSARGDGNQPQHFGDGTRLSIL.

This clone is a singleton in its sample. The CDR3 nucleotides are TGTGCCAGCAGCTCGGGACAGAACTATGGCTACACCTTC. Its translation is CASSSGQNYGYTF. The chain joins TRBV7-9 to TRBJ1-2, with 7 bases aligning to TRBD1. Per germline, CDR1 SEHNR and CDR2 FQNEAQ (reference sequence). V dropped 4 bases and J dropped 2; count of bases not matched to a gene: 1. This CDR3 has 13 amino acids.

This clone was counted once. The chain links TRBV18 to TRBJ2-7, with 9 positions matching TRBD1. With V trimmed by 4 bases and J by 3 bases, 22 bases remained unmatched. Germline values: CDR1 KGHSH, CDR2 LQKENI. CDR3 length: 20 residues. CDR3 DNA: TGTGCCAGCTCACGTATGGACCGGACAGGGGATATTCGGCGGCGCTACGAGCAGTACTTC. It specifies CASSRMDRTGDIRRRYEQYF.

The V call is TRBV11-3, the J call TRBJ2-3, with D perhaps matching TRBD2 (6 bases). Trimming removed 3 bases from V and 5 bases from J, with 15 bases in between. This CDR3 spans 15 amino acids. CDR1 SGHNT and CDR2 YENEEA come from the germline V gene. The CDR3 sequence: CASSLSGGPGDTQYF. In DNA form, the CDR3 reads TGTGCCAGCAGCTTGTCAGGAGGGCCGGGAGATACGCAGTATTTT.

This clone was seen more than once but under ten times. The V and J genes are TRBV5-1 and TRBJ2-2; 10 positions match TRBD2. This CDR3 is built from 16 residues. Germline V gene data show CDR1 as SGHRS and CDR2 as YFSETQ. Trimming cost V 4 bases and J 0 bases; bases outside gene matches: 3. The CDR3 spells CASSLAGVSNTGELFF. The CDR3 nucleotides read TGCGCCAGCAGCCTAGCGGGAGTATCGAACACCGGGGAGCTGTTTTTT. The full variable domain, completed using reference TRBV5-1 and TRBJ2-2, is KAGVTQTPRYLIKTRGQQVTLSCSPISGHRSVSWYQQTPGQGLQFLFEYFSETQRNKGNFPGRFSGRQFSNSRSEMNVSTLELGDSALYLCASSLAGVSNTGELFFGEGSRLTVL.

This clone has a handful of counts. This chain uses TRBV28 with TRBJ1-2; D possibly corresponds to TRBD1 (6 bases). Trimming removed 3 bases at V and 0 bases at J, with 17 bases between. The CDR3 covers 17 residues. Germline V lookup: CDR1 MDHEN, CDR2 SYDVKM. CDR3 sequence reads: CASSFYGQSLTNYGYTF. The CDR3 bases are TGTGCCAGCAGTTTCTACGGACAGAGTCTTACTAACTATGGCTACACCTTC.

Here the CDR3 DNA reads TGTGCCAGCAGCGCCGAAGAGGGTTATCAGCCCCAGCATTTT. This sequence encodes CASSAEEGYQPQHF. The V call is TRBV9, the J call TRBJ1-5, with no clear D. CDR3 length: 14 residues. V was pared by 3 bases and J by 5 bases, with 12 bases between. CDR1 and CDR2 from the germline V gene are SGDLS and YYNGEE.

V gene TRBV2 combines with J gene TRBJ2-6; D is unresolved. The V end lost 6 bases, the J end lost 1 base, and 10 bases lay between the germline ends. Germline loops: CDR1 SNHLY, CDR2 FYNNEI. The CDR3 consists of 15 residues. The CDR3 region has the DNA TGTGCCAGCAGCCTAAAGATATCTGGGGCCAACGTCCTGACTTTC. Translation: CASSLKISGANVLTF. Looking up the rest from reference TRBV2 and TRBJ2-6 gives the full variable domain: EPEVTQTPSHQVTQMGQEVILRCVPISNHLYFYWYRQILGQKVEFLVSFYNNEISEKSEIFDDQFSVERPDGSNFTLKIRSTKLEDSAMYFCASSLKISGANVLTFGAGSRLTVL.

V is TRBV11-2 and J is TRBJ1-1, with a weak D call TRBD1 (5 bases). This CDR3 comprises 13 residues. CDR1 SGHAT and CDR2 FQNNGV come from the germline V gene. V lost 3 bases to trimming and J lost 1 base, with 6 bases between them. CDR3 sequence: CASSFTGNTEAFF. DNA of the CDR3: TGTGCCAGCAGCTTCACAGGGAACACTGAAGCTTTCTTT.

This clone has just a few counts. V usage is TRBV7-3 and J usage is TRBJ2-1; D gene unclear. Deletions cut 3 bases from V and 0 bases from J, with 15 bases between. The CDR3 has 17 amino acids. Germline V gives CDR1 SGHTA, CDR2 FQGTGA. CDR3 sequence reads: CASSLSGGLSSYNEQFF. CDR3 in DNA: TGTGCCAGCAGCTTGTCCGGTGGGCTAAGCTCCTACAATGAGCAGTTCTTC.

The chain uses TRBV5-4 and TRBJ1-1, with D possibly being TRBD1 (6 bases). The germline CDR1 and CDR2 sequences are SGHNT and YYREEE (reference sequence). CDR3 length: 17 amino acids. Trimming took off 4 bases at V and 1 base at J, with 20 bases between the two ends. The CDR3 reads CASSPRAGGRTNTEAFF. CDR3 DNA: TGTGCCAGCAGCCCCCGGGCCGGGGGGCGGACGAACACTGAAGCTTTCTTT. Full variable domain (rest looked up from reference TRBV5-4 and TRBJ1-1): ETGVTQSPTHLIKTRGQQVTLRCSSQSGHNTVSWYQQALGQGPQFIFQYYREEENGRGNFPPRFSGLQFPNYSSELNVNALELDDSALYLCASSPRAGGRTNTEAFFGQGTRLTVV.

The chain joins TRBV7-3 to TRBJ1-2; D call uncertain. Per the germline V gene, CDR1 is SGHTA and CDR2 is FQGTGA. V lost 5 bases and J 5 bases, leaving 12 bases between the germline ends. This CDR3 comprises 13 residues. The CDR3: CASSGLAGYGYTF. The CDR3 DNA sequence: TGTGCCAGCAGCGGTCTTGCGGGGTATGGCTACACCTTC. Full variable domain (remainder filled in from reference TRBV7-3 and TRBJ1-2): GAGVSQTPSNKVTEKGKYVELRCDPISGHTALYWYRQSLGQGPEFLIYFQGTGAADDSGLPNDRFFAVRPEGSVSTLKIQRTERGDSAVYLCASSGLAGYGYTFGSGTRLTVV.

The chain couples TRBV7-3 to TRBJ2-1; tentatively, D is TRBD1 (5 bases). Germline CDR1 reads SGHTA; CDR2 reads FQGTGA. The CDR3 contains 15 residues. V gave up 3 bases and J gave up 4 bases, with 13 bases separating them. The CDR3 nucleotides are TGTGCCAGCAGCTTGCAGGGAACCGAATACAATGAGCAGTTCTTC. This codes for CASSLQGTEYNEQFF.

This rearrangement joins TRBV5-1 to TRBJ2-2; perhaps TRBD1 as D (6 bases). The V gene lost 4 bases and the J gene lost 6 bases, with 13 bases spanning the gap. From germline, CDR1 is SGHRS and CDR2 YFSETQ. The CDR3 is made up of 14 amino acids. This CDR3 is CASSTNTGSGELFF. The CDR3 DNA follows: TGCGCCAGCAGCACCAACACAGGGTCCGGGGAGCTGTTTTTT.

The chain carries TRBV29-1 and TRBJ1-2; TRBD1 is a possible D gene (6 bases). V was cut by 2 bases and J by 3 bases, with 19 bases left in between. The germline CDR1 and CDR2 sequences are SQVTM and ANQGSEA. The CDR3 covers 16 residues. The CDR3 loop reads CSVENPGKQGDYGYTF. As DNA, the CDR3 is TGCAGCGTTGAAAACCCGGGGAAACAGGGTGACTATGGCTACACCTTC.

The chain uses TRBV10-1 and TRBJ1-3; no clear D gene. This CDR3 contains 14 residues. Germline V gene data show CDR1 as WNHNN and CDR2 as SYGVQD (reference sequence). The V and J ends lost 3 bases and 0 bases respectively, with 6 bases between them. The CDR3 DNA reads TGCGCCAGCAGTGATGCAGGCTCTGGAAACACCATATATTTT. Encoded protein: CASSDAGSGNTIYF.

This chain connects TRBV5-1 to TRBJ1-5; D remains unclear. The V and J ends lost 2 bases and 5 bases respectively, with 14 bases between them. CDR3 size: 15 residues. Germline V lookup: CDR1 SGHRS, CDR2 YFSETQ. CDR3 protein: CASSFSGGKDQPQHF. For the CDR3, the DNA is TGCGCCAGCAGCTTCTCCGGCGGAAAGGATCAGCCCCAGCATTTT.

V is TRBV27 and J is TRBJ1-5; 7 bases are a match to TRBD1. Trimming cost V 0 bases and J 2 bases; bases outside gene matches: 7. Germline V gives CDR1 MNHEY, CDR2 SMNVEV (reference sequence). The CDR3 sequence is 17 residues long. The CDR3 protein is CASSLSPQGRGNQPQHF. CDR3 in DNA: TGTGCCAGCAGTTTATCCCCACAGGGGAGAGGCAATCAGCCCCAGCATTTT.